This entry lists 18 T cell receptor beta chains sequenced from one sample in a study of T cell clones after liver transplantation. Assay: immunoSEQ multiplex PCR; the TCRdb copy retains only in-frame clones and omits some. The table lists about 16,000 clones, 75% to 90% of them singletons. The sequencing used CD8+ T cells from blood, collected around 42 months after liver transplant. Receptors originate from a human patient who received a liver transplant. Part of the T cells may come from the graft donor.

The chain recombines TRBV19 with TRBJ1-1; TRBD1 matches 7 bases. J was trimmed by 10 bases and V by 5 bases; bases with no gene match: 16. CDR1 and CDR2 (germline): LNHDA, SQIVND (reference sequence). The CDR3 is 15 residues long. CDR3 amino acids: CASSFTGAEVDLAFF. CDR3 DNA: TGTGCCAGTAGTTTTACAGGGGCGGAGGTCGACTTAGCTTTCTTT.

This clone was seen just once. The rearrangement joins TRBV6-5 to TRBJ1-5; no reliable D call. Germline CDR1 is MNHEY and CDR2 is SVGAGI. The CDR3 consists of 14 residues. V was pared by 0 bases and J by 9 bases, with 12 bases between. The CDR3 is CASSYSPNPGPQHF. CDR3 DNA sequence: TGTGCCAGCAGTTACTCCCCCAATCCGGGGCCCCAGCATTTT.

This chain joins TRBV4-3 and TRBJ2-2; TRBD1 matches at 8 bases. The V and J ends lost 2 bases and 6 bases, in that order; junction bases with no gene match: 5. CDR3 size: 15 residues. The V gene's germline CDR1 is LGHNA and CDR2 YSLEER. The CDR3 protein is CASSQHGQGPGELFF. The CDR3 nucleotides read TGCGCCAGCAGCCAACACGGACAGGGCCCCGGGGAGCTGTTTTTT.

The chain links TRBV4-1 to TRBJ1-2; no firm D call. V gave up 4 bases and J gave up 4 bases, with 16 bases separating them. In germline, CDR1 is MGHRA, CDR2 YSYEKL. This CDR3 is built from 15 residues. Here the CDR3 reads CASSPLAESSYGYTF. The CDR3 DNA is TGCGCCAGCAGCCCGCTGGCCGAGTCCAGCTATGGCTACACCTTC.

The chain uses TRBV11-2 and TRBJ1-5, with D possibly matching TRBD1 (5 bases). Germline-derived CDR1 and CDR2 are SGHAT and FQNNGV. V was shortened by 0 bases and J by 3 bases, with 6 bases between the two germline ends. The CDR3 consists of 14 residues. CDR3 protein: CASSLEGDNQPQHF. CDR3 nucleotides: TGTGCCAGCAGCTTAGAGGGGGACAATCAGCCCCAGCATTTT.

The chain uses TRBV19 and TRBJ1-1; D gene uncertain. CDR1 is LNHDA and CDR2 is SQIVND in the germline V gene (reference sequence). The CDR3 runs to 13 residues. The germline V and J ends were trimmed by 6 bases and 1 base, with 9 bases remaining between them. In nucleotides, the CDR3 is TGTGCCAGTAGCCCAACGACGAACACTGAAGCTTTCTTT. Residues: CASSPTTNTEAFF.

The gene calls are TRBV27 and TRBJ2-5; TRBD1 agrees at 9 bases. CDR1 is MNHEY, CDR2 SMNVEV, per germline (reference sequence). The CDR3 has 15 amino acids. With 5 bases clipped from V and 5 bases from J, the junction kept 9 bases outside the gene matches. The CDR3 loop is CASSIGTGPRETQYF. DNA for the CDR3: TGTGCCAGCAGTATCGGGACAGGGCCGCGCGAGACCCAGTACTTC.

The chain carries TRBV19 and TRBJ2-7; 10 positions match TRBD1. Looked up from germline, CDR1 is LNHDA and CDR2 is SQIVND (reference sequence). The CDR3 contains 15 residues. The V and J ends lost 5 bases and 2 bases, in that order; junction bases with no gene match: 6. CDR3 sequence reads: CASSFSGQGAYEQYF. In nucleotides, the CDR3 is TGTGCCAGTAGTTTCTCCGGACAGGGGGCCTACGAGCAGTACTTC.

The chain has TRBV6-5 and TRBJ2-2; 9 nucleotides line up with TRBD1. This CDR3 has 14 residues. CDR1 and CDR2 (germline): MNHEY, SVGAGI. Losses at the gene ends were 6 bases for V and 10 bases for J; bases not matched to a gene: 9. The CDR3 sequence is CASSLGQGFVELFF. CDR3 nucleotides: TGTGCCAGCAGCCTTGGACAGGGGTTTGTGGAGCTGTTTTTT.

The chain links TRBV28 to TRBJ1-2; D might be TRBD1 (5 bases). The germline V gene encodes CDR1 MDHEN and CDR2 SYDVKM. CDR3 length: 15 residues. V was shortened by 11 bases and J by 6 bases, with 25 bases between the two germline ends. For the CDR3, the DNA is TGTGCCGCCGTCCCCCTACAGGAGTTAAGGGATGGCTACACCTTC. It specifies CAAVPLQELRDGYTF.

This chain links TRBV5-1 with TRBJ2-3; 7 nucleotides match TRBD2. V gave up 2 bases and J gave up 2 bases; unmatched junction bases: 8. This CDR3 comprises 16 residues. CDR1 SGHRS and CDR2 YFSETQ come from the germline V gene. CDR3 DNA: TGCGCCAGCAGCTTATGGCCAGCGGGGAACACAGATACGCAGTATTTT. Its translation is CASSLWPAGNTDTQYF.

The chain is built from TRBV7-9 and TRBJ1-2; D is possibly TRBD1 (6 bases). The ends were cut back, 1 base at V and 6 bases at J, with 15 bases in the middle. The CDR3 covers 15 residues. Germline V lookup: CDR1 SEHNR, CDR2 FQNEAQ (reference sequence). In DNA, the CDR3 is TGTGCCAGCAGCTTAGGGTCCGGCGGGGGCGATGGCTACACCTTC. Translation gives CASSLGSGGGDGYTF. The full variable domain, in which reference TRBV7-9 and TRBJ1-2 provide the parts outside the CDR3, is DTGVSQNPRHKITKRGQNVTFRCDPISEHNRLYWYRQTLGQGPEFLTYFQNEAQLEKSRLLSDRFSAERPKGSFSTLEIQRTEQGDSAMYLCASSLGSGGGDGYTFGSGTRLTVV.

By proportion, this clone is medium-sized. The chain has TRBV27 and TRBJ1-2; TRBD1 might be the D (6 bases). Per germline, CDR1 MNHEY and CDR2 SMNVEV (reference sequence). Trimming removed 6 bases from V and 7 bases from J, with 15 bases in between. The length of the CDR3 is 13 residues. The CDR3 is CASSRSLRGGYTF. The CDR3 DNA sequence: TGTGCCAGCAGCAGAAGCCTCAGGGGTGGCTACACCTTC.

The J gene is TRBJ1-1, the V gene TRBV5-1, with 8 bases matching TRBD1. The CDR3 is made up of 18 amino acids. After removal of 0 bases from V and 0 bases from J, the junction contained 10 bases not matched to a gene. Germline CDR1 is SGHRS and CDR2 is YFSETQ. The CDR3 region is CASSLAGRGLGMNTEAFF. The CDR3 DNA sequence: TGCGCCAGCAGCTTGGCGGGCAGGGGGCTCGGGATGAACACTGAAGCTTTCTTT.

The rearrangement uses TRBV9 and TRBJ2-1; D call uncertain. CDR1 and CDR2 from the germline V gene are SGDLS and YYNGEE. CDR3 size: 15 residues. V shed 4 bases and J shed 2 bases, with 13 bases lying between them. The CDR3 region has the DNA TGTGCCAGCAGCTTCGGACCCACAGCCTACAATGAGCAGTTCTTC. It translates to CASSFGPTAYNEQFF.

V is TRBV27 and J is TRBJ2-5; TRBD2 might be the D (5 bases). From germline, CDR1 is MNHEY and CDR2 SMNVEV (reference sequence). The V end was cut by 0 bases, the J end by 5 bases, with 7 bases between. The CDR3 covers 13 residues. In DNA, the CDR3 is TGTGCCAGCAGTTTATCTAGCGTCGAGACCCAGTACTTC. Its translation: CASSLSSVETQYF.

This chain uses TRBV2 with TRBJ1-3, with 8 bases aligning to TRBD1. The CDR3 has 15 residues. Per the germline V gene, CDR1 is SNHLY and CDR2 is FYNNEI. V was pared by 3 bases and J by 4 bases, with 5 bases of the junction left unmatched. The CDR3 DNA is TGTGCCAGCAGTGATCAGGGGGCGGGAGGAAACACCATATATTTT. Translating gives CASSDQGAGGNTIYF.

The chain combines TRBV9 with TRBJ1-2; 8 bases are shared with TRBD1. The V and J ends lost 0 bases and 3 bases, in that order; junction bases with no gene match: 4. The CDR3 contains 15 residues. Germline assignment: CDR1 SGDLS and CDR2 YYNGEE. The DNA of the CDR3 is TGTGCCAGCAGCGTAGCCGGACAGGGTGACTATGGCTACACCTTC. Its protein product is CASSVAGQGDYGYTF.